Here is one T cell receptor (beta chain) with its context. The sample holds other DNA sequences that translate to the same CDR3. Clones were read by immunoSEQ multiplex PCR, and TCRdb kept only the in-frame ones, dropping some. In the table there are almost 80,000 clones, approximately 90% of which are singletons. The data were taken from a study of blood T cell repertoires in COVID-19. Germline CDR1 reads LNHDA; CDR2 reads SQIVND (reference sequence). The V and J ends lost 3 bases and 6 bases, in that order; junction bases with no gene match: 9. This CDR3 has 16 residues. The V gene is TRBV19, the J gene TRBJ1-5; TRBD1 aligns across 9 bases. The specimen was peripheral blood. The clonotype originates from a woman of 80 years or more with acute or convalescent COVID-19. DNA of the CDR3: TGTGCCAGTAGTATTGGGGGGGGACAGGGCAGTCAGCCCCAGCATTTT. Protein: CASSIGGGQGSQPQHF.